This is a list of T cell receptor beta chains from one sample in a study of T cell responses to AZD1222 COVID-19 vaccine. TCRdb's table, derived via immunoSEQ multiplex PCR, lists solely in-frame clones and lacks some. The data contain 55,000 to 80,000 clones, around 84% of them singletons. The sample in question was peripheral blood, obtained on day 0 of AZD1222 vaccination. The receptors originated from an adult in good health. The conserved cysteine and the conserved F or W are not part of the CDR3 here.

TRBV27	ASRPGTGGKTDTQY
TRBV6-2/TRBV6-3	ASSYGSLAGRTDTQY
TRBV6-6	ASARGEKLF
TRBV27	ASSLRAPLLGGSKQSTDTQY
TRBV15	ATSRGAGGAGYGYT
TRBV28	ASSFLSEKLF
TRBV19	ASSIGQSYEQY
TRBV2	ASSEATRGNQPQH
TRBV30	AWSPMAYEQY
TRBV7-3	ASSPSGGEETQY
TRBV10-1	ASSASGNYGYT
TRBV25-1	ASSDSAQLYGYT
TRBV5-1	ASSLTGGTSSYEQY
TRBV28	ASSLAQVNTGELF
TRBV11-1	ASSRGTGIIEAF
TRBV27	ASGPGGSYNSPLH
TRBV7-9	ASSLVERDSYEQY
TRBV7-9	ASSPSRVAGNEQY
TRBV9	ASTADRGTDTQY
TRBV5-4	ASSPGTGLGEQY
TRBV24-1	ATSDPGDRGLETQY
TRBV6-5	ASRTLGDNEQF
TRBV28	ASRGQGVKTQY
TRBV7-8	ASSAPEGRNEQF
TRBV19	ASSRGDRGLNTEAF
TRBV6-7	ASSQQGSSYEQY
TRBV5-6	ASSLTGSSYEQY
TRBV6-6	ASSYGTGGTYEQY
TRBV2	ASSVDRGLGGANVLT
TRBV5-1	ASSLDFGTANTGELF
TRBV24-1	ATSGDNRGSGNTIY
TRBV12-3/TRBV12-4	ASTRDIGTEAF
TRBV5-4	ASSLGGGEKLF
TRBV14	ASSQGRGLAFRPQH
TRBV28	ASSSVVTLNEQF
TRBV18	ASSGQYEQY
TRBV19	ASTRDSTYNEQF
TRBV6-4	ASSDSLAFTYEQY
TRBV7-2	ASSPRTGNQPQH
TRBV13	ASRLTNNNEQF
TRBV6-5	ASSGTSGYEQY
TRBV6-5	ASSPAGEGNIQY
TRBV5-4	ASSFPPTVNYGYT
TRBV10-3	AISEPGQGANYGYT
TRBV10-3	AIIVAPIPPYGYT
TRBV4-1	ASSQDRQGQNSPLH
TRBV19	ASEDGSLNTEAF
TRBV2	ASSEAAGPNEKLF
TRBV28	ASSILTGYGYT
TRBV6-5	ASRLAGRETQY
TRBV12-3/TRBV12-4	ASSFGDIPF
TRBV19	ASTNRSPGNTIY
TRBV30	ASVKGWGNTIY
TRBV27	ASSFRDRASPLH
TRBV28	ASGRQGAGD